This is a list of T cell receptor beta chains from one sample in a study of cytomegalovirus exposure and HLA in healthy donors. Sequencing used immunoSEQ multiplex PCR; TCRdb keeps in-frame clones, though not all of them. The sample contains about 96,000 clones, approximately 74% of which appear only once. The material sequenced was PBMCs. Source of these receptors: a female donor in good health and CMV-seropositive. CDR3s include the opening cysteine and the closing phenylalanine or tryptophan. The order of the fields is D gene, J gene, V gene, clone size, CDR3 DNA, CDR3 protein. The D gene is left open where the match is weak. Expanded clones get a size class; other rows say once, few or many, or leave the size out.

- | TRBJ2-7 | TRBV19 | - | TGTGCCAGTAACAATGGGGGGACCGAGCAGTACTTC | CASNNGGTEQYF
TRBD1 | TRBJ2-5 | TRBV9 | - | TGTGCCAGCAGCGTAGAAGGACAGGGGGAGACCCAGTACTTC | CASSVEGQGETQYF
- | TRBJ1-5 | TRBV19 | few | TGTGCCAGTAGTATGGGGGGTGCCCCTCAGCCCCAGCATTTT | CASSMGGAPQPQHF
- | TRBJ1-1 | TRBV25-1 | - | TGTGCCAGCAGTGAATACGGGATCATGAACACTGAAGCTTTCTTT | CASSEYGIMNTEAFF
- | TRBJ1-1 | TRBV30 | once | TGTGCCTGGACACCGGCGGGGACTGAAGCTTTCTTT | CAWTPAGTEAFF
- | TRBJ2-7 | TRBV7-3 | - | TGTGCCAGCAGCCGCTCAGTGAACTACGAGCAGTACTTC | CASSRSVNYEQYF
- | TRBJ2-5 | TRBV9 | - | TGTGCCAGCAGCTCCACAGGGTTCAAGGAGACCCAGTACTTC | CASSSTGFKETQYF
TRBD1 | TRBJ1-3 | TRBV28 | - | TGTGCCAGCAGTTTACAGGGGGCCGGAAACACCATATATTTT | CASSLQGAGNTIYF
TRBD2 | TRBJ2-7 | TRBV19 | - | TGTGCCAGTAAAAACCGGGGGGACTACGAGCAGTACTTC | CASKNRGDYEQYF
- | TRBJ2-7 | TRBV27 | few | TGTGCCAGCAGTTATAGCGACACGCGCTACGAGCAGTACTTC | CASSYSDTRYEQYF
- | TRBJ1-5 | TRBV28 | - | TGTGCCAGCAGAGGGCGGGGGCCCAATCAGCCCCAGCATTTT | CASRGRGPNQPQHF
- | TRBJ1-1 | TRBV4-2 | - | TGTGCCAGCAGCCAAGATCTTGGAAAGGGAGGCACTGAAGCTTTCTTT | CASSQDLGKGGTEAFF
TRBD2 | TRBJ2-4 | TRBV4-3 | - | TGCGCCAGCAGCCCCAGCGGGAGAACCAAAAACATTCAGTACTTC | CASSPSGRTKNIQYF
- | TRBJ1-4 | TRBV19 | - | TGTGCCAGCCGGTCTCAGGGTGGGTTTGAAAAACTGTTTTTT | CASRSQGGFEKLFF
TRBD1 | TRBJ1-2 | TRBV10-3 | - | TGTGCCATCAGTACTGACACAGGGGTAGGGGGAGGCTACACCTTC | CAISTDTGVGGGYTF
TRBD2 | TRBJ2-5 | TRBV7-2 | - | TGTGCCAGCAGCTTCCTAGCGGAGCAAGAGACCCAGTACTTC | CASSFLAEQETQYF
- | TRBJ2-7 | TRBV5-4 | - | TGTGCCAGCAGCTTCTCTGTTAGGGCAAGCGGTAGCTCCTACGAGCAGTACTTC | CASSFSVRASGSSYEQYF
TRBD2 | TRBJ2-7 | TRBV30 | - | TGTGCCTGGAACCAAGGCGGGGGGGTATACGAGCAGTACTTC | CAWNQGGGVYEQYF
- | TRBJ1-2 | TRBV11-2 | - | TGTGCCAGCAGCTTAGCGGGCAGGGCTGGCTACACCTTC | CASSLAGRAGYTF
TRBD1 | TRBJ1-1 | TRBV5-1 | - | TGCGCCAGCAGCCTACGGACAGGGGGCGGGACTGAAGCTTTCTTT | CASSLRTGGGTEAFF
- | TRBJ2-3 | TRBV4-3 | few | TGCGCCAGCAGCCCGGGGTTGACAGATACGCAGTATTTT | CASSPGLTDTQYF
TRBD2 | TRBJ2-5 | TRBV9 | - | TGTGCCAGCAGCGTAGGGGGAGGGCGAGAGACCCAGTACTTC | CASSVGGGRETQYF
TRBD2 | TRBJ2-3 | TRBV5-1 | - | TGCGCCAGCAGCTCGCCGGGACTAGCGGGAGATACGCAGTATTTT | CASSSPGLAGDTQYF
TRBD1 | TRBJ1-1 | TRBV6-6 | few | TGTGCCAGCAGTTACGCCGCAGGGGGGATTGAAGCTTTCTTT | CASSYAAGGIEAFF
TRBD1 | TRBJ2-7 | TRBV7-2 | - | TGTGCCAGCAGCCCAGGACAGGATTGGTACGAGCAGTACTTC | CASSPGQDWYEQYF
- | TRBJ1-2 | TRBV20-1 | - | TGCAGTCCAGCGGGATATGGCTACACCTTC | CSPAGYGYTF
- | TRBJ1-1 | TRBV7-2 | once | TGTGCCAGCAGCTTAGGACAGAACACTGAAGCTTTCTTT | CASSLGQNTEAFF
TRBD2 | TRBJ2-3 | TRBV7-8 | - | TGTGCCAGCACTAGAGGACTAGCGGGGGATACGCAGTATTTT | CASTRGLAGDTQYF
- | TRBJ1-1 | TRBV7-2 | - | TGTGCCAGCAGCCTCGCGACAATTCATGCTTTCTTT | CASSLATIHAFF
- | TRBJ1-1 | TRBV11-1 | - | TGTGCCAGCAGCGAGGAGGATGGGCAGGGGGCTTTCTTT | CASSEEDGQGAFF
TRBD1 | TRBJ1-4 | TRBV7-8 | - | TGTGCCAGCAGCCCTCGACAGGGGAATTCGGAAAAACTGTTTTTT | CASSPRQGNSEKLFF
- | TRBJ2-1 | TRBV5-1 | - | TGCGCCAGCAGCTTCGGAGCTAACAATGAGCAGTTCTTC | CASSFGANNEQFF
- | TRBJ1-1 | TRBV25-1 | - | TGTGCCAGCAGTGAATATAGTTTGAACACTGAAGCTTTCTTT | CASSEYSLNTEAFF
- | TRBJ2-7 | TRBV7-8 | - | TGTGCCAGCAGCCCCACGAGGGGGACGGTGCAGTACTTC | CASSPTRGTVQYF
- | TRBJ1-4 | TRBV7-8 | - | TGTGCCAGCAGCTTCCGAATCCCGGGCCGCCAACGGGGGGAAACTAATGAAAAACTGTTTTTT | CASSFRIPGRQRGETNEKLFF
- | TRBJ2-5 | TRBV4-3 | - | TGCGCCAGCAGCGAGTCGGGTCTTACAAAAGAGACCCAGTACTTC | CASSESGLTKETQYF
TRBD1 | TRBJ1-2 | TRBV9 | - | TGTGCCAGCAGCGGACAGGGGTACTATGGCTACACCTTC | CASSGQGYYGYTF
TRBD2 | TRBJ2-5 | TRBV5-1 | - | TGCGCCAGCAGCTATTCTAGCGGCCAAGAGACCCAGTACTTC | CASSYSSGQETQYF
- | TRBJ1-6 | TRBV7-2 | - | TGTGCCAGCAGCCTCCATGGCCGGGATAATTCACCCCTCCACTTT | CASSLHGRDNSPLHF
TRBD2 | TRBJ2-7 | TRBV6-5 | few | TGTGCCAGCAGTTTTAGCGGGAGGTTCTACGAGCAGTACTTC | CASSFSGRFYEQYF
- | TRBJ1-2 | TRBV6-1 | - | TGTGCCAGCAGTGAACCAGGGGCGCCCTCGGGTGGCTACACCTTC | CASSEPGAPSGGYTF
TRBD2 | TRBJ2-1 | TRBV9 | - | TGTGCCAGCAGTCAACTAGCGGGAGTAGCCAATGAGCAGTTCTTC | CASSQLAGVANEQFF
TRBD1 | TRBJ1-4 | TRBV30 | - | TGTGCCTGGAGTGAGCCGACAGGGGGGGGCAATGAAAAACTGTTTTTT | CAWSEPTGGGNEKLFF
TRBD1 | TRBJ1-3 | TRBV30 | - | TGTGCCTGGGGTCAATACGCGGGACAGTGGGGAATAGGAAACACCATATATTTT | CAWGQYAGQWGIGNTIYF
- | TRBJ1-2 | TRBV7-9 | few | TGTGCCAGCAGCTCCACCGCTTTGAGTTGGGGCTACACCTTC | CASSSTALSWGYTF
- | TRBJ2-3 | TRBV7-2 | - | TGTGCCAGCAGCCCTATTACAGGGACCCGAGATACGCAGTATTTT | CASSPITGTRDTQYF
TRBD2 | TRBJ2-1 | TRBV11-2 | - | TGTGCCAGCAGCCCTAATAGCGGGGCCTACAATGAGCAGTTCTTC | CASSPNSGAYNEQFF
- | TRBJ1-1 | TRBV5-4 | few | TGTGCCAGCAGCTCCCGTGAGGAGAACACTGAAGCTTTCTTT | CASSSREENTEAFF
- | TRBJ2-2 | TRBV5-1 | - | TGCGCCAGCAGCGTCACTAGGGAGACCGGGGAGCTGTTTTTT | CASSVTRETGELFF
TRBD1 | TRBJ1-1 | TRBV14 | few | TGTGCCAGCAGCCAAGGAAGCAGGGGGCGAGGGAACACTGAAGCTTTCTTT | CASSQGSRGRGNTEAFF
TRBD2 | TRBJ2-1 | TRBV6-4 | - | TGTGCCAGCAGTACCGAAGCGGGGGGGGGCAATGAGCAGTTCTTC | CASSTEAGGGNEQFF
TRBD1 | TRBJ1-1 | TRBV6-5 | few | TGTGCCAGCAGCCATGACAGGGAGAACACTGAAGCTTTCTTT | CASSHDRENTEAFF
TRBD1 | TRBJ2-3 | TRBV2 | - | TGTGCCAGCAGGAGGGACAGGGGGTGGACAGATACGCAGTATTTT | CASRRDRGWTDTQYF